What follows are 4 T cell receptor beta chains derived from one specimen sequenced in a study of intratumoral heterogeneity in liver cancer. Generated by immunoSEQ multiplex PCR, the TCRdb table keeps only in-frame clones and is missing some. The sample has 6,000 to 7,000 clones, 55% seen once. Multiple geographically separated regions of the hepatocellular carcinoma nodule were sampled separately. The source was tumor tissue, collected before any cancer treatment. Every receptor here comes from a man in his 70s with hepatocellular carcinoma.

By its share, this clone is medium-sized. The chain employs TRBV6-5 and TRBJ2-2, with a weak D call TRBD2 (6 bases). Between the trimmed V and J ends, which lost 4 bases and 5 bases, there was a span of 14 bases. The CDR3 has 15 residues. Germline-derived CDR1 and CDR2 are MNHEY and SVGAGI. The CDR3, as DNA: TGTGCCAGCAGTTCACCCCTTCGGGGGACCGGGGAGCTGTTTTTT. Its translation is CASSSPLRGTGELFF.

V gene TRBV18 combines with J gene TRBJ1-2; D call uncertain. This CDR3 has 13 amino acids. Looked up from germline, CDR1 is KGHSH and CDR2 is LQKENI. Trimming took off 3 bases at V and 10 bases at J, with 15 bases between the two ends. Written as DNA, the CDR3 is TGTGCCAGCTCACCCAGCGCGGGCCTTCCCTACACCTTC. Protein: CASSPSAGLPYTF.

This clone was seen only a few times. The V call is TRBV19, the J call TRBJ2-2; no clear D gene. Germline CDR1 and CDR2: LNHDA and SQIVND (reference sequence). CDR3 length equals 13 residues. The ends were cut back, 2 bases at V and 2 bases at J, with 3 bases in the middle. DNA of the CDR3: TGTGCCAGTAGTATACATAACACCGGGGAGCTGTTTTTT. Translating gives CASSIHNTGELFF.

This clone was detected a few times. The genes are TRBV7-5 and TRBJ2-7; TRBD2, as called in the table, went unchecked against the DNA. TRBV7-5 is labeled a pseudogene. The CDR3 has 14 amino acids. For the CDR3, the DNA is TGTGCCAGAAGCTTAGCCCGGCGGAGCTACGAGCAGTACGTC. Protein sequence: CARSLARRSYEQYV.